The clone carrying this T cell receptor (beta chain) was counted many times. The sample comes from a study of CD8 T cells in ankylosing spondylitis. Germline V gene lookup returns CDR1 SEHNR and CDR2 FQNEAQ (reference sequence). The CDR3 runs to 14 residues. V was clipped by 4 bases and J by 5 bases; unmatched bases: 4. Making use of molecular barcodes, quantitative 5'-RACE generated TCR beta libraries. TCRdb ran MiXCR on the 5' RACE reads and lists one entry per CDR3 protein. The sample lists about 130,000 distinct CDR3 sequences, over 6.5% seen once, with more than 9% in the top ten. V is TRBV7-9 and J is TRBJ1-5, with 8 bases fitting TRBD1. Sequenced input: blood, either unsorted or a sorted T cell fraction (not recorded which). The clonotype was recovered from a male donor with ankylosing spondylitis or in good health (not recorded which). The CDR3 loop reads CASSSTGGDQPQHF. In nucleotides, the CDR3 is TGTGCCAGCAGCTCCACAGGGGGGGATCAGCCCCAGCATTTT.